This T cell receptor (beta chain) was documented in a study of cytomegalovirus exposure and HLA in healthy donors. On this clone: Antigen specificity is unknown.

Whole-study findings and limits: TCR beta V segments were, for the most part, productive about 87% or about 30% of the time in an earlier analysis. CMV serostatus was the only immune exposure information that was available.

13 Jbeta primers and 60 Vbeta primers were used for the PCR. Profiled with immunoSEQ multiplex PCR; TCRdb holds only in-frame clones, not every one. The table includes some 100,000 clones, approximately 80% detected once. The CDR3 consists of 16 residues. CDR1 and CDR2 from the germline V gene are SGHTA and FQGNSA. V lost 1 base and J lost 6, with 17 bases in between. The sequenced material came from PBMCs. This TCR was sampled from a man aged 50 to 60 in good health and CMV-seropositive. V is TRBV7-2 and J is TRBJ2-3; D is perhaps TRBD2 (6 bases). The CDR3 sequence is CASSLGSGRVTDTQYF. CDR3 nucleotides: TGTGCCAGCAGCTTAGGTTCCGGGAGAGTCACGGATACGCAGTATTTT.